The source of this T cell receptor (beta chain) is a study of T cells expressing NK-cell markers. Study-level findings and limits: A few of the donors also had these clonotypes leading their CD3+CD56-NKG2C+ fraction. In roughly six donors, dominant NKG2C+ clonotypes were roughly 1.0-7.0% of CD8+ T cells. It was still unclear whether expanded NKG2C+ T cell clones were HCMV specific.

CDR3 size: 15 residues. CDR1 MNHNS and CDR2 SASEGT come from the germline V gene. About this clonotype itself: Antigen unknown.

The authors generated TCR beta cDNA through 5'RACE template switching with UMIs. From its re-call of the 5' RACE reads, TCRdb lists each CDR3 protein once, without DNA. The table lists roughly 430,000 distinct CDR3 sequences. The sequencing sample was made of blood T cells: a sorted CD56 or NKG2C T cell subset, CD4+ or CD8+ T cells, or bulk PBMC T cells (not recorded which). This receptor was taken from a woman aged 18 to 75 in good health. J is TRBJ2-7 and V is TRBV6-1; TCRdb returns TRBD1, unconfirmable since there is no DNA. The CDR3 protein is CASRFNRGPTYEQYF.